This is a list of T cell receptor beta chains from one sample in a study of blood T cell repertoires in COVID-19. Libraries were prepared by immunoSEQ multiplex PCR; TCRdb keeps only in-frame clonotypes and omits some of them. Seen here are 65,000 or so clones, 75% to 90% observed once, and the top ten hold roughly a tenth. The sequencing input was peripheral blood. The receptors come from a man aged 30-40 years with COVID-19, enrolled during active disease. Both conserved end residues are part of each CDR3. The order of the fields is CDR3 protein, CDR3 DNA, V gene, J gene, D gene. D genes are given only for firm matches.

CDR3: CAWSIQGGSPLHF; DNA: TGTGCCTGGAGTATACAGGGGGGGTCACCCCTCCACTTT; V: TRBV30; J: TRBJ1-6; D: TRBD1
CDR3: CASSPHSAGSDTQYF; DNA: TGTGCCAGCAGCCCCCACTCAGCGGGCTCTGATACGCAGTATTTT; V: TRBV7-8; J: TRBJ2-3; D: -
CDR3: CASSLALAAPQSYEQYF; DNA: TGTGCCAGCAGTTTAGCGCTAGCGGCACCCCAGTCCTACGAGCAGTACTTC; V: TRBV28; J: TRBJ2-7; D: TRBD2
CDR3: CAWWGGAGGYTF; DNA: TGTGCCTGGTGGGGGGGGGCAGGCGGCTACACCTTC; V: TRBV30; J: TRBJ1-2; D: -
CDR3: CASSYRGRDTEAFF; DNA: TGTGCCAGCAGTTACAGGGGGCGGGACACTGAAGCTTTCTTT; V: TRBV6-6; J: TRBJ1-1; D: TRBD1
CDR3: CASSQGTGGISPLHF; DNA: TGTGCCAGCAGCCAAGGGACCGGGGGGATTTCACCCCTCCACTTT; V: TRBV3-1/TRBV3-2; J: TRBJ1-6; D: -
CDR3: CAISGGGAGRHEAFF; DNA: TGTGCCATCAGTGGTGGGGGGGCAGGGAGACATGAAGCTTTCTTT; V: TRBV10-3; J: TRBJ1-1; D: -
CDR3: CASSYRGANTEAFF; DNA: TGTGCCAGCAGTTACAGGGGTGCGAACACTGAAGCTTTCTTT; V: TRBV6-2/TRBV6-3; J: TRBJ1-1; D: -
CDR3: CASSLELNNEQFF; DNA: TGTGCCAGCAGCTTAGAACTGAACAATGAGCAGTTCTTC; V: TRBV7-9; J: TRBJ2-1; D: -
CDR3: CASGLINSPLHF; DNA: TGTGCCAGCGGACTTATTAATTCACCCCTCCACTTT; V: TRBV6-5; J: TRBJ1-6; D: -